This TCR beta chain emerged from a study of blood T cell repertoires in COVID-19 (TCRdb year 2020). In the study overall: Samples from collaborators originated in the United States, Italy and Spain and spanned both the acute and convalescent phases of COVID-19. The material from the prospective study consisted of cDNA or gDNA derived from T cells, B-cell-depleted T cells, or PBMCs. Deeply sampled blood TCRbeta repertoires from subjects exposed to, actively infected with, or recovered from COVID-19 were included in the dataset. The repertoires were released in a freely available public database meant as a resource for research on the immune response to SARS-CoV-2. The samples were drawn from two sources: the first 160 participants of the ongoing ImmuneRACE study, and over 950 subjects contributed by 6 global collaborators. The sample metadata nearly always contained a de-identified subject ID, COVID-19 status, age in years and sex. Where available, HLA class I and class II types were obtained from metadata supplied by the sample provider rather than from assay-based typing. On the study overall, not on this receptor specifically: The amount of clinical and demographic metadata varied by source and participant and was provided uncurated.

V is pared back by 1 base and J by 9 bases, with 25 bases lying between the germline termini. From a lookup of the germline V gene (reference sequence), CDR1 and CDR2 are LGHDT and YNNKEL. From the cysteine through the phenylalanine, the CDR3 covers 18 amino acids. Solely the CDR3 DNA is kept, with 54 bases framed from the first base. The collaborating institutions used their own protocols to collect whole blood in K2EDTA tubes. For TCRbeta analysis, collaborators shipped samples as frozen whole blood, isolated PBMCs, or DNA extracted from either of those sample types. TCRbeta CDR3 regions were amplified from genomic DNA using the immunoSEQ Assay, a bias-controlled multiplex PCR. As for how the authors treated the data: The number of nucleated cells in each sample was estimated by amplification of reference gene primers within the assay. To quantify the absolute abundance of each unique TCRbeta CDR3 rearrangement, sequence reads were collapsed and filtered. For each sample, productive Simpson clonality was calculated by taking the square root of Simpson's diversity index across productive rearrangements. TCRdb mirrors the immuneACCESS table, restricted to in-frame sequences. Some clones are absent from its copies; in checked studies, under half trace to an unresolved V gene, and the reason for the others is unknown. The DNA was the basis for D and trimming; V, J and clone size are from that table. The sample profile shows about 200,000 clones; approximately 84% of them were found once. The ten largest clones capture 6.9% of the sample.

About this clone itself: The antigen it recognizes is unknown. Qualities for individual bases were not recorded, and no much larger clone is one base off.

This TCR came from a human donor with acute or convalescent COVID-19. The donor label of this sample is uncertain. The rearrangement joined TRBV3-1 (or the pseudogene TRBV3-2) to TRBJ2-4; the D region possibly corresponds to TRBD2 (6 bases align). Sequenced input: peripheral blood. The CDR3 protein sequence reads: CASSQGGAGRSSRGIQYF. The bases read TGTGCCAGCAGCCAAGGTGGGGCGGGACGATCTTCCCGGGGCATTCAGTACTTC.